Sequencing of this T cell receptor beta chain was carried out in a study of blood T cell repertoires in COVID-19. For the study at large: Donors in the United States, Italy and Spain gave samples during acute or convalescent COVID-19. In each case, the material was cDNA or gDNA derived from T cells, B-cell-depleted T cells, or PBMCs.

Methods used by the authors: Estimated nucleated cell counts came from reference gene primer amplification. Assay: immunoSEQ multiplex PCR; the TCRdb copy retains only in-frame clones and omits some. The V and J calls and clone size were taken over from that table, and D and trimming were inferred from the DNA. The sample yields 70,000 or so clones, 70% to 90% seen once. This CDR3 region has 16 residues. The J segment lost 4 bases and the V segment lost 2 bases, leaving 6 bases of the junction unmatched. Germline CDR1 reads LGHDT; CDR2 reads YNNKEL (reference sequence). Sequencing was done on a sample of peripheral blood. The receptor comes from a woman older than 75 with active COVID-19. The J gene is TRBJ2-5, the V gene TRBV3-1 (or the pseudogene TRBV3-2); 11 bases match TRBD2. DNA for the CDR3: TGTGCCAGCAGCCAACGAACTAGCGGGAGAAGAGAGACCCAGTACTTC. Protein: CASSQRTSGRRETQYF.